A selection of T cell receptor beta chains follows, all from one sample in a study of blood T cell repertoires in COVID-19. Repertoires were generated with immunoSEQ multiplex PCR, while TCRdb's copy carries only in-frame clones and drops some. The data hold hundreds of thousands of clones, with just under 85% observed a single time. The sample comprised peripheral blood. The source of these receptors is an elderly woman with acute or convalescent COVID-19. The CDR3 runs from the conserved cysteine through the conserved F or W. Fields, in order: V gene, clone size, J gene, D gene, CDR3 protein, CDR3 DNA. A D gene is named only where the DNA matches it firmly. Not all rows give a size; the values are once, few, many and, for expanded clones, a class.

v_call: TRBV18; clone_size: .; j_call: TRBJ2-3; d_call: TRBD1; cdr3_aa: CASSPPRQGSTDTQYF; cdr3_nt: TGTGCCAGCTCACCACCGAGACAGGGGAGCACAGATACGCAGTATTTT
v_call: TRBV11-3; clone_size: .; j_call: TRBJ2-3; d_call: TRBD1; cdr3_aa: CASSPGGTNTDTQYF; cdr3_nt: TGTGCCAGCAGCCCAGGGGGCACAAACACAGATACGCAGTATTTT
v_call: TRBV10-3; clone_size: once; j_call: TRBJ1-1; d_call: .; cdr3_aa: CAIRRQVLSTEAFF; cdr3_nt: TGTGCCATCAGAAGACAGGTTTTGAGCACTGAAGCTTTCTTT
v_call: TRBV3-1/TRBV3-2; clone_size: .; j_call: TRBJ2-7; d_call: TRBD2; cdr3_aa: CASSQSRSGGFSYEQYF; cdr3_nt: TGTGCCAGCAGCCAATCTAGGAGCGGGGGGTTTTCCTACGAGCAGTACTTC
v_call: TRBV29-1; clone_size: .; j_call: TRBJ2-7; d_call: TRBD2; cdr3_aa: CSVGASGFTYEQYF; cdr3_nt: TGCAGCGTTGGGGCTAGCGGGTTCACCTACGAGCAGTACTTC
v_call: TRBV7-8; clone_size: .; j_call: TRBJ2-7; d_call: TRBD1; cdr3_aa: CASSLVGTGPYEQYF; cdr3_nt: TGTGCCAGCAGCTTAGTTGGGACAGGGCCCTACGAGCAGTACTTC
v_call: TRBV20-1; clone_size: .; j_call: TRBJ2-7; d_call: TRBD2; cdr3_aa: CSASLALAGATYEQYF; cdr3_nt: TGCAGTGCTAGTCTGGCCCTAGCGGGAGCGACCTACGAGCAGTACTTC
v_call: TRBV5-1; clone_size: .; j_call: TRBJ1-1; d_call: TRBD1; cdr3_aa: CASSGGTGNTEAFF; cdr3_nt: TGCGCCAGCAGCGGGGGGACAGGCAACACTGAAGCTTTCTTT
v_call: TRBV7-2; clone_size: .; j_call: TRBJ2-7; d_call: TRBD2; cdr3_aa: CASSLASGGSGYEQYF; cdr3_nt: TGTGCCAGCAGCTTAGCTAGCGGGGGGTCGGGTTACGAGCAGTACTTC
v_call: TRBV7-9; clone_size: .; j_call: TRBJ2-2; d_call: TRBD1; cdr3_aa: CASRRDRDTGELFF; cdr3_nt: TGTGCCAGCAGGCGGGACAGGGACACCGGGGAGCTGTTTTTT
v_call: TRBV6-5; clone_size: .; j_call: TRBJ1-1; d_call: .; cdr3_aa: CASSYPHEGEGEAFF; cdr3_nt: TGTGCCAGCAGCTACCCCCATGAGGGGGAGGGTGAAGCTTTCTTT
v_call: TRBV29-1; clone_size: .; j_call: TRBJ2-7; d_call: TRBD2; cdr3_aa: CSVEGLAGVGVYEQYF; cdr3_nt: TGCAGCGTTGAAGGGCTAGCGGGAGTAGGAGTCTACGAGCAGTACTTC
v_call: TRBV6-8; clone_size: .; j_call: TRBJ2-7; d_call: TRBD1; cdr3_aa: CASSYTTGACSYEQYF; cdr3_nt: TGTGCCAGCAGTTACACAACAGGGGCTTGCTCCTACGAGCAGTACTTC
v_call: TRBV30; clone_size: .; j_call: TRBJ1-2; d_call: TRBD1; cdr3_aa: CAWSGQGKGYTF; cdr3_nt: TGTGCCTGGTCCGGACAGGGTAAAGGCTACACCTTC
v_call: TRBV7-9; clone_size: once; j_call: TRBJ2-1; d_call: TRBD2; cdr3_aa: CASSLGTGRGRGQQFF; cdr3_nt: TGTGCCAGCAGCCTGGGGACGGGGAGGGGACGGGGTCAGCAGTTCTTC
v_call: TRBV19; clone_size: .; j_call: TRBJ1-1; d_call: .; cdr3_aa: CASSLRGGTEAFF; cdr3_nt: TGTGCCAGTAGTCTTCGGGGGGGCACTGAAGCTTTCTTT
v_call: TRBV18; clone_size: .; j_call: TRBJ2-7; d_call: .; cdr3_aa: CASSVPIARHEQYF; cdr3_nt: TGTGCCAGCTCAGTGCCGATAGCAAGGCACGAGCAGTACTTC
v_call: TRBV7-9; clone_size: .; j_call: TRBJ2-1; d_call: TRBD2; cdr3_aa: CASSLAAGGPNEQFF; cdr3_nt: TGTGCCAGCAGCTTAGCCGCGGGAGGGCCCAATGAGCAGTTCTTC
v_call: TRBV2; clone_size: few; j_call: TRBJ1-2; d_call: .; cdr3_aa: CASRQQGGSYGYTF; cdr3_nt: TGTGCCAGCAGGCAACAGGGAGGGAGCTATGGCTACACCTTC
v_call: TRBV3-1/TRBV3-2; clone_size: once; j_call: TRBJ2-5; d_call: TRBD2; cdr3_aa: CASTLGLAGGKTQYF; cdr3_nt: TGTGCCAGCACCCTCGGACTAGCGGGGGGAAAGACCCAGTACTTC
v_call: TRBV6-2/TRBV6-3; clone_size: .; j_call: TRBJ2-7; d_call: .; cdr3_aa: CASSYLLGTPLDYEQYF; cdr3_nt: TGTGCCAGCAGTTATCTCCTGGGGACACCGTTGGATTACGAGCAGTACTTC
v_call: TRBV29-1; clone_size: .; j_call: TRBJ1-2; d_call: .; cdr3_aa: CSVEYRQPANYGYTF; cdr3_nt: TGCAGCGTTGAATACAGACAACCCGCTAACTATGGCTACACCTTC
v_call: TRBV7-8; clone_size: .; j_call: TRBJ2-1; d_call: .; cdr3_aa: CASSQAGTEGYEQFF; cdr3_nt: TGTGCCAGCAGCCAAGCCGGGACGGAGGGTTATGAGCAGTTCTTC
v_call: TRBV12-3/TRBV12-4; clone_size: .; j_call: TRBJ1-1; d_call: TRBD1; cdr3_aa: CASTRTGSQAFF; cdr3_nt: TGTGCCAGCACCCGGACAGGGAGTCAAGCTTTCTTT
v_call: TRBV5-6; clone_size: .; j_call: TRBJ2-1; d_call: .; cdr3_aa: CASSLAVTGSYNEQFF; cdr3_nt: TGTGCCAGCAGCTTGGCCGTCACAGGGAGTTATAATGAGCAGTTCTTC
v_call: TRBV6-6; clone_size: .; j_call: TRBJ1-2; d_call: TRBD1; cdr3_aa: CASSPADRDYGYTF; cdr3_nt: TGTGCCAGCAGCCCAGCCGACAGGGACTATGGCTACACCTTC
v_call: TRBV7-2; clone_size: .; j_call: TRBJ1-1; d_call: .; cdr3_aa: CASSLYQGAEAFF; cdr3_nt: TGTGCCAGCAGCTTATACCAGGGCGCTGAAGCTTTCTTT
v_call: TRBV2; clone_size: few; j_call: TRBJ1-1; d_call: .; cdr3_aa: CASSESQGVTEAFF; cdr3_nt: TGTGCCAGCAGTGAATCACAGGGAGTCACTGAAGCTTTCTTT
v_call: TRBV7-8; clone_size: .; j_call: TRBJ2-4; d_call: .; cdr3_aa: CASSRDRQGAKNIQYF; cdr3_nt: TGTGCCAGCAGCCGCGACAGGCAGGGAGCCAAAAACATTCAGTACTTC
v_call: TRBV30; clone_size: .; j_call: TRBJ1-4; d_call: .; cdr3_aa: CAWSLGGADEKLFF; cdr3_nt: TGTGCCTGGAGTCTAGGAGGGGCGGATGAAAAACTGTTTTTT
v_call: TRBV28; clone_size: few; j_call: TRBJ1-3; d_call: TRBD1; cdr3_aa: CASSSRGQGSSGNTIYF; cdr3_nt: TGTGCCAGCAGTTCTAGGGGACAGGGTTCATCTGGAAACACCATATATTTT
v_call: TRBV19; clone_size: .; j_call: TRBJ1-5; d_call: .; cdr3_aa: CASGNRVGQPQHF; cdr3_nt: TGTGCCAGTGGGAACAGGGTGGGCCAGCCCCAGCATTTT
v_call: TRBV10-3; clone_size: .; j_call: TRBJ2-3; d_call: TRBD1; cdr3_aa: CAISPGQGAADTQYF; cdr3_nt: TGTGCCATCAGTCCGGGACAGGGGGCCGCAGATACGCAGTATTTT
v_call: TRBV27; clone_size: .; j_call: TRBJ1-2; d_call: .; cdr3_aa: CASSSSLVGARVYGYTF; cdr3_nt: TGTGCCAGCAGTTCCTCGCTCGTGGGGGCGCGGGTCTATGGCTACACCTTC
v_call: TRBV6-2/TRBV6-3; clone_size: .; j_call: TRBJ1-2; d_call: .; cdr3_aa: CASSRQGYGYTF; cdr3_nt: TGTGCCAGCAGTAGGCAGGGCTATGGCTACACCTTC
v_call: TRBV7-2; clone_size: .; j_call: TRBJ2-3; d_call: .; cdr3_aa: CASSKGEGTDTQYF; cdr3_nt: TGTGCCAGCAGCAAAGGGGAGGGCACAGATACGCAGTATTTT
v_call: TRBV10-1; clone_size: few; j_call: TRBJ2-2; d_call: TRBD2; cdr3_aa: CARTSGLEDTGELFF; cdr3_nt: TGCGCCAGGACCTCGGGACTAGAAGACACCGGGGAGCTGTTTTTT
v_call: TRBV2; clone_size: .; j_call: TRBJ2-7; d_call: .; cdr3_aa: CASTLGRGTYEQYF; cdr3_nt: TGTGCCAGCACCTTGGGCAGGGGTACCTACGAGCAGTACTTC
v_call: TRBV28; clone_size: .; j_call: TRBJ1-4; d_call: TRBD1; cdr3_aa: CASRGQGPAEKLFF; cdr3_nt: TGTGCCAGCAGGGGACAGGGACCGGCGGAAAAACTGTTTTTT
v_call: TRBV30; clone_size: .; j_call: TRBJ2-7; d_call: TRBD1; cdr3_aa: CAWSVPGTGGEQYF; cdr3_nt: TGTGCCTGGAGTGTACCTGGGACAGGGGGCGAGCAGTACTTC
v_call: TRBV6-5; clone_size: .; j_call: TRBJ1-3; d_call: .; cdr3_aa: CASSQTGSGNTIYF; cdr3_nt: TGTGCCAGCAGTCAGACAGGCTCTGGAAACACCATATATTTT
v_call: TRBV6-1; clone_size: .; j_call: TRBJ2-5; d_call: .; cdr3_aa: CASSEWGQGRRETQYF; cdr3_nt: TGTGCCAGCAGTGAATGGGGCCAGGGGAGACGAGAGACCCAGTACTTC
v_call: TRBV27; clone_size: .; j_call: TRBJ1-1; d_call: .; cdr3_aa: CASSTGSTEAFF; cdr3_nt: TGTGCCAGCAGTACGGGGTCCACTGAAGCTTTCTTT
v_call: TRBV7-8; clone_size: .; j_call: TRBJ1-6; d_call: TRBD1; cdr3_aa: CASSLATGNNSPLHF; cdr3_nt: TGTGCCAGCAGCTTAGCGACAGGGAATAATTCACCCCTCCACTTT
v_call: TRBV4-1; clone_size: .; j_call: TRBJ2-1; d_call: .; cdr3_aa: CASSPSGDYNEQFF; cdr3_nt: TGCGCCAGCAGCCCCAGCGGAGATTACAATGAGCAGTTCTTC
v_call: TRBV4-1; clone_size: .; j_call: TRBJ2-1; d_call: .; cdr3_aa: CASSFVEGAWNEQFF; cdr3_nt: TGCGCCAGCAGCTTCGTGGAGGGGGCTTGGAATGAGCAGTTCTTC
v_call: TRBV4-2; clone_size: once; j_call: TRBJ2-2; d_call: TRBD2; cdr3_aa: CASSQPLGLAGSANTGELFF; cdr3_nt: TGTGCCAGCAGCCAGCCTCTAGGACTAGCGGGGAGCGCGAACACCGGGGAGCTGTTTTTT
v_call: TRBV7-8; clone_size: .; j_call: TRBJ2-1; d_call: TRBD2; cdr3_aa: CASSLAGLAGDEQFF; cdr3_nt: TGTGCCAGCAGCTTAGCGGGACTAGCGGGAGATGAGCAGTTCTTC
v_call: TRBV7-2; clone_size: .; j_call: TRBJ2-7; d_call: .; cdr3_aa: CASSLTPTGEPYF; cdr3_nt: TGTGCCAGCAGCTTAACCCCGACAGGTGAGCCCTACTTC
v_call: TRBV19; clone_size: .; j_call: TRBJ2-2; d_call: TRBD1; cdr3_aa: CASSMGGGQGLTGELFF; cdr3_nt: TGTGCCAGTAGTATGGGGGGAGGACAGGGGCTCACCGGGGAGCTGTTTTTT
v_call: TRBV19; clone_size: .; j_call: TRBJ2-3; d_call: TRBD1; cdr3_aa: CASSKGQFTRTDTQYF; cdr3_nt: TGTGCCAGTAGTAAGGGACAGTTTACTCGCACAGATACGCAGTATTTT